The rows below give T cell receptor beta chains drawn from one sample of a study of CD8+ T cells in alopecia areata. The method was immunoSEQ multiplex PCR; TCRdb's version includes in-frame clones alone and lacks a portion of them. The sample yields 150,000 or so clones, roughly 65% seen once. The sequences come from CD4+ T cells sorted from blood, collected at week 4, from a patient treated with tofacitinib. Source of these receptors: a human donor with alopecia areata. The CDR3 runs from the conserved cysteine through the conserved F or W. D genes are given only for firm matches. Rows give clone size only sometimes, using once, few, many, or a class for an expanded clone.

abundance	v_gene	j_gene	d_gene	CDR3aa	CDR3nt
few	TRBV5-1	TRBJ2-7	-	CASSSNTGNEQYF	TGCGCCAGCAGCTCAAACACAGGGAACGAGCAGTACTTC
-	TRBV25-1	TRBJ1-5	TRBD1	CASSEGTVARPQHF	TGTGCCAGCAGTGAAGGGACAGTTGCGCGGCCCCAGCATTTT
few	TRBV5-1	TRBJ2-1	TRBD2	CASSGSTTGTSNEQFF	TGCGCCAGCAGCGGTTCGACAACCGGGACTAGCAATGAGCAGTTCTTC
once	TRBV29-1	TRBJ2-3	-	CSVAPTDTQYF	TGCAGCGTTGCCCCCACAGATACGCAGTATTTT
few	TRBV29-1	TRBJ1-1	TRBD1	CSVRGTLNTEAFF	TGCAGCGTCAGGGGGACCCTGAACACTGAAGCTTTCTTT
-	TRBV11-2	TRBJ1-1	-	CASSLERLPEAFF	TGTGCCAGCAGCTTAGAACGGTTGCCTGAAGCTTTCTTT
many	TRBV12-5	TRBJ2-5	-	CASGPPLRVGEETQYF	TGTGCTAGTGGTCCACCGCTTAGGGTGGGCGAGGAGACCCAGTACTTC
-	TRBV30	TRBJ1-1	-	CAWRIQVNTEAFF	TGTGCCTGGAGAATTCAGGTTAACACTGAAGCTTTCTTT
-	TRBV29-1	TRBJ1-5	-	CSVSDSPNQPQHF	TGCAGCGTTTCCGACAGTCCCAATCAGCCCCAGCATTTT
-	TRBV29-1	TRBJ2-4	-	CSVEARRAAKNIQYF	TGCAGCGTTGAAGCGCGCCGAGCAGCCAAAAACATTCAGTACTTC
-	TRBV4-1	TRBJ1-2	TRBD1	CASSQGAIYGYTF	TGCGCCAGCAGTCAGGGGGCGATCTATGGCTACACCTTC
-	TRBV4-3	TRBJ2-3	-	CASSLRGGTQYF	TGCGCCAGCAGCCTGAGAGGCGGTACGCAGTATTTT
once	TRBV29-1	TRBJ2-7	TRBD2	CSVGLAASYEQYF	TGCAGCGTTGGTCTAGCGGCCTCCTACGAGCAGTACTTC
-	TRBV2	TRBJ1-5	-	CASTRQMDQPQHF	TGTGCCAGCACCCGACAGATGGATCAGCCCCAGCATTTT
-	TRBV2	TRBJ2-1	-	CASSVGENEQFF	TGTGCCAGCAGTGTGGGGGAGAATGAGCAGTTCTTC
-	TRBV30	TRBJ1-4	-	CAWTNTGTNEKLFF	TGTGCCTGGACCAATACAGGGACTAATGAAAAACTGTTTTTT
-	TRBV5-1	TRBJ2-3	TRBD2	CASSSGLAGADTQYF	TGCGCCAGCAGCTCGGGACTAGCGGGGGCGGATACGCAGTATTTT
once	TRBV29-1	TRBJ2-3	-	CSVEEAADTQYF	TGCAGCGTTGAGGAAGCGGCAGATACGCAGTATTTT
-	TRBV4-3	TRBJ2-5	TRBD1	CASSQDGATGVKTQYF	TGCGCCAGCAGCCAAGATGGGGCGACAGGGGTGAAGACCCAGTACTTC
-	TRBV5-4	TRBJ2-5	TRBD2	CASSLGTSGEETQYF	TGTGCCAGCAGCTTAGGGACTAGCGGGGAAGAGACCCAGTACTTC
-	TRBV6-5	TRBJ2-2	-	CASSPGRRTGELFF	TGTGCCAGCAGTCCAGGGAGGCGCACCGGGGAGCTGTTTTTT
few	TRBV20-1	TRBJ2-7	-	CSAATGEGQYF	TGCAGTGCTGCTACAGGTGAAGGGCAGTACTTC
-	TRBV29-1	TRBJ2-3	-	CSVGTSTDTQYF	TGCAGCGTTGGGACTAGCACAGATACGCAGTATTTT
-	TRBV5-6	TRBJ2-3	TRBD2	CASSSTGTSRSDTQYF	TGTGCCAGCAGCTCAACCGGGACTAGTCGGTCGGATACGCAGTATTTT
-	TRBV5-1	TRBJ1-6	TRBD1	CASSALRGRESPLHF	TGCGCCAGCAGCGCCCTAAGGGGGCGGGAGTCACCCCTCCACTTT
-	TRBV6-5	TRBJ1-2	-	CASSSSPGDYGYTF	TGTGCCAGCAGCTCCTCTCCAGGGGACTATGGCTACACCTTC
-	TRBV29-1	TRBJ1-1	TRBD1	CSAEGQLNTEAFF	TGCAGCGCTGAGGGACAGCTGAACACTGAAGCTTTCTTT
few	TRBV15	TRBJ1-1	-	CATSRDMGETEAFF	TGTGCCACCAGCAGAGATATGGGGGAAACTGAAGCTTTCTTT
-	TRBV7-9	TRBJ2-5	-	CASSPKLRVGETQYF	TGTGCCAGCAGCCCCAAGTTGAGGGTTGGGGAGACCCAGTACTTC
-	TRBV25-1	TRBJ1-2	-	CASSLDIPYGYTF	TGTGCCAGCAGTTTGGACATCCCCTATGGCTACACCTTC
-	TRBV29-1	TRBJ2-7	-	CSVEVLGEFPYEQYF	TGCAGCGTTGAAGTGTTAGGGGAGTTCCCTTACGAGCAGTACTTC
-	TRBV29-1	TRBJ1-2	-	CSVGEDYGYTF	TGCAGCGTGGGGGAAGACTATGGCTACACCTTC
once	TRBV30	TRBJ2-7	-	CAYTGQRTSGYEQYF	TGTGCCTACACAGGGCAACGAACCTCCGGCTACGAGCAGTACTTC
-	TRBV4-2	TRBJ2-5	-	CASSQAGDRGETQYF	TGTGCCAGCAGCCAAGCGGGGGACCGGGGGGAGACCCAGTACTTC
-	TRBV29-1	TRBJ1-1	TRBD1	CSVEWTGETEAFF	TGCAGCGTTGAGTGGACAGGGGAAACTGAAGCTTTCTTT
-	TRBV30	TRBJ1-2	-	CAWTPQGTYGYTF	TGTGCCTGGACTCCCCAGGGAACCTATGGCTACACCTTC
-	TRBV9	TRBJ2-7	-	CASSVGVGMRSYEQYF	TGTGCCAGCAGCGTAGGTGTAGGGATGAGATCCTACGAGCAGTACTTC
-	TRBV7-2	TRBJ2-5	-	CASSPERLPVGTQYF	TGTGCCAGCAGCCCCGAAAGGCTGCCCGTAGGGACCCAGTACTTC
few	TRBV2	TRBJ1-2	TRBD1	CASTGQGFGIHGYTF	TGTGCCAGCACCGGACAGGGGTTTGGGATCCATGGCTACACCTTC
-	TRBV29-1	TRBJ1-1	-	CSGTHTNTEAFF	TGCAGCGGGACACACACGAACACTGAAGCTTTCTTT
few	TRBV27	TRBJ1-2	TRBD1	CASSRRDRASGYTF	TGTGCCAGCAGTCGCCGGGACAGGGCTTCTGGCTACACCTTC
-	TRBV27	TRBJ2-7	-	CASKEDRRSYEQYF	TGTGCCAGCAAGGAAGACAGGCGCTCCTACGAGCAGTACTTC